The clone carrying this T cell receptor (beta chain) is medium-sized in the sample. This entry belongs to a study of CD8 T cells in ankylosing spondylitis. TCRdb re-called the 5' RACE reads through MiXCR, storing one row per CDR3 protein. The table has just over 300,000 distinct CDR3 sequences, less than 25% seen once; the top ten hold around 3.2%. The V gene's germline CDR1 is MNHEY and CDR2 SMNVEV (reference sequence). This CDR3 region has 13 residues. Trimming cost V 2 bases and J 9 bases, with 11 bases left between them. V and J are TRBV27 and TRBJ2-1; TRBD2 is a possible D gene (6 bases). The source material was blood, either unsorted or a sorted T cell fraction (not recorded which). The origin of this receptor is a female donor with ankylosing spondylitis or in good health (not recorded which). The DNA of the CDR3 is TGTGCCAGCAGTTTAGCGTTCGGGGGTGAGCAGTTCTTC. It encodes CASSLAFGGEQFF.